The T cell receptor (beta chain) described here comes from a study of shared clonotypes between healthy human individuals. V lost 5 bases to trimming and J lost 3 bases; unmatched junction nucleotides: 10. The CDR3 loop spans 16 amino acids. The V gene's germline CDR1 is SEHNR and CDR2 FQNEAQ (reference sequence). Produced via immunoSEQ multiplex PCR; TCRdb's table is partial and in-frame only. The data contain some 1.1 million clones, around 77% of them singletons. The source material was memory CD4+ T cells from PBMCs. Documented subset: CD45RA-negative fraction. The rearrangement joins TRBV7-9 to TRBJ2-5, with 9 bases fitting TRBD1. This sequence was found in a man aged 18 to 35 in good health. Some clones in this sample may be carry-over from other donors' samples. CDR3 protein: CASSRRHRGPEETQYF. CDR3 bases: TGTGCCAGCAGCCGCCGACACAGGGGGCCTGAAGAGACCCAGTACTTC. Full variable domain (rest looked up from reference TRBV7-9 and TRBJ2-5): DTGVSQNPRHKITKRGQNVTFRCDPISEHNRLYWYRQTLGQGPEFLTYFQNEAQLEKSRLLSDRFSAERPKGSFSTLEIQRTEQGDSAMYLCASSRRHRGPEETQYFGPGTRLLVL.